This TCR beta chain was captured in a study of shared clonotypes between healthy human individuals. This CDR3 is built from 14 residues. Looked up from germline, CDR1 is GTSNPN and CDR2 is SVGIG (reference sequence). V gave up 4 bases and J gave up 3 bases, with 15 bases separating them. Produced via immunoSEQ multiplex PCR; TCRdb's table is partial and in-frame only. The sample yields more than 900,000 clones, 78% seen once. The sequencing input was memory CD4+ T cells from PBMCs. Subset meaning: CD45RA-negative fraction. The clonotype was recovered from a man aged 18 to 35 in good health. Some clones in this sample may be carry-over from other donors' samples. The V and J genes are TRBV30 and TRBJ1-2; D possibly corresponds to TRBD1 (6 bases). DNA of the CDR3: TGTGCCTGGAAGATATGGGGGGCGCACTATGGCTACACCTTC. Translation gives CAWKIWGAHYGYTF.